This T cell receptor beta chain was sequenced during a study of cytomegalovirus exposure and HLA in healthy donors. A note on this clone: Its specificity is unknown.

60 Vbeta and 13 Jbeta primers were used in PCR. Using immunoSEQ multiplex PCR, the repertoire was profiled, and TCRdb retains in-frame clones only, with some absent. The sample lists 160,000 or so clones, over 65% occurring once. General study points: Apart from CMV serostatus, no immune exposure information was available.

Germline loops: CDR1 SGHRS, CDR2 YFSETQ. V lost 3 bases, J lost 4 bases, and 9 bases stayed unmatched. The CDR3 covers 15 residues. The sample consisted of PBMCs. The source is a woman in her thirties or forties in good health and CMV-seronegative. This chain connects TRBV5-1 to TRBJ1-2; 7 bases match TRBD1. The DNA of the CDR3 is TGCGCCAGCAGCTCCGCCGGGACAGCTATCTATGGCTACACCTTC. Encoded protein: CASSSAGTAIYGYTF.